This T cell receptor (beta chain) was recovered during a study of blood T cell repertoires in COVID-19. Study at large: Acute-phase and convalescent COVID-19 samples originated in the United States, Italy and Spain. T cells, B-cell-depleted T cells, or PBMCs provided the cDNA or gDNA that served as material.

As processed by the authors: Reference gene primer amplification gave nucleated cell count estimates. TCRdb keeps only in-frame clones here, not all; method: immunoSEQ multiplex PCR. V, J and clone size are taken as reported in that table, and D and trimming were inferred from the DNA itself. The sample contains about 52,000 clones, roughly 87% of which appear only once. CDR3 length: 17 amino acids. V was cut by 0 bases and J by 4 bases, with 15 bases left in between. Germline V gene sequence: CDR1 MNHEY, CDR2 SVGEGT. The sequencing input was peripheral blood. This rearrangement joins TRBV6-2 or TRBV6-3 to TRBJ2-2, with D possibly being TRBD2 (6 bases). This clonotype originated in a human donor with active COVID-19. The donor label of this sample is uncertain. The DNA of the CDR3 is TGTGCCAGCAGTTACTCCGTCGGGGACGGGGGCACCGGGGAGCTGTTTTTT. It translates to CASSYSVGDGGTGELFF.